The rows below give T cell receptor beta chains drawn from one sample of a study of blood T cell repertoires in COVID-19. The protocol was immunoSEQ multiplex PCR, while the TCRdb copy is restricted to in-frame clones and leaves out a portion. The table records around 130,000 clones, around nine tenths of them present only once. Sequencing was performed on peripheral blood. Every receptor here comes from a woman aged 50 to 60 with acute or convalescent COVID-19. The CDR3 runs from the conserved cysteine through the conserved F or W. The order of the fields is CDR3 length, D gene, clone size, J gene, V gene, CDR3 protein, CDR3 DNA. The D gene is left open where the match is weak. Clone sizes are given selectively: once, few, many, or a class where the clone is expanded.

>16|NA|once|TRBJ2-6|TRBV9
CASTPSGISGANVLTF
TGTGCCAGCACCCCCTCGGGTATTTCTGGGGCCAACGTCCTGACTTTC
>15|TRBD2|NA|TRBJ2-1|TRBV18
CASSPQTSGDNEQFF
TGTGCCAGCTCACCACAGACTAGCGGGGACAATGAGCAGTTCTTC
>14|TRBD1|NA|TRBJ2-5|TRBV5-4
CASSQGAAQETQYF
TGTGCCAGCAGTCAGGGGGCAGCTCAAGAGACCCAGTACTTC
>17|TRBD1|NA|TRBJ1-4|TRBV18
CASSPPAQGAGNEKLFF
TGTGCCAGCTCACCTCCAGCTCAGGGGGCAGGGAATGAAAAACTGTTTTTT
>15|NA|NA|TRBJ2-2|TRBV30
CAWRVDSLDTGELFF
TGTGCCTGGAGGGTGGACAGTCTGGACACCGGGGAGCTGTTTTTT
>12|NA|NA|TRBJ1-2|TRBV2
CASRGGEYGYTF
TGTGCCAGCAGAGGGGGAGAATATGGCTACACCTTC
>16|TRBD2|NA|TRBJ2-7|TRBV6-2/TRBV6-3
CASSYTLLAGLYEQYF
TGTGCCAGCAGTTACACACTACTAGCGGGATTGTACGAGCAGTACTTC
>14|NA|NA|TRBJ1-1|TRBV5-6
CASSQGSMNTEAFF
TGTGCCAGCAGCCAGGGGAGTATGAACACTGAAGCTTTCTTT
>15|NA|NA|TRBJ1-2|TRBV9
CASSVAGKANYGYTF
TGTGCCAGCAGCGTAGCTGGCAAAGCTAACTATGGCTACACCTTC
>13|TRBD1|NA|TRBJ1-2|TRBV28
CASSPTGDYGYTF
TGTGCCAGCAGTCCCACAGGGGACTATGGCTACACCTTC
>15|NA|NA|TRBJ2-1|TRBV11-2
CASSLVLAGHNEQFF
TGTGCCAGCAGCTTAGTCCTTGCGGGACACAATGAGCAGTTCTTC
>14|TRBD2|few|TRBJ2-3|TRBV5-6
CASSSWTSPDTQYF
TGTGCCAGCAGCTCGTGGACTAGCCCAGATACGCAGTATTTT
>13|NA|NA|TRBJ1-3|TRBV4-1
CASSLGGGNTIYF
TGCGCCAGCAGCCTGGGGGGGGGAAACACCATATATTTT
>16|NA|NA|TRBJ1-6|TRBV9
CASSPRQSNYNSPLHF
TGTGCCAGCAGCCCCAGACAGAGTAACTATAATTCACCCCTCCACTTT
>13|TRBD1|NA|TRBJ2-7|TRBV9
CASSAQQGDEQYF
TGTGCCAGCAGCGCCCAACAGGGGGACGAGCAGTACTTC
>16|NA|few|TRBJ1-1|TRBV9
CASSVGARAVNTEAFF
TGTGCCAGCAGCGTAGGGGCCAGGGCGGTGAACACTGAAGCTTTCTTT
>15|NA|NA|TRBJ1-1|TRBV5-1
CASSPVPPGHTEAFF
TGCGCCAGCAGTCCCGTACCCCCTGGGCACACTGAAGCTTTCTTT
>15|TRBD1|NA|TRBJ2-1|TRBV6-5
CASSRDRGSYNEQFF
TGTGCCAGCAGTAGGGACAGGGGCTCCTACAATGAGCAGTTCTTC
>19|NA|NA|TRBJ2-5|TRBV10-1
CASSESRREHLLGQETQYF
TGCGCCAGCAGTGAGTCGAGACGGGAGCACCTTTTAGGGCAAGAGACCCAGTACTTC
>15|TRBD1|NA|TRBJ1-1|TRBV30
CAWTPPGQGFTEAFF
TGTGCCTGGACCCCTCCGGGACAGGGGTTCACTGAAGCTTTCTTT
>13|NA|NA|TRBJ1-2|TRBV6-5
CASIGGYNYGYTF
TGTGCCAGCATAGGGGGATATAACTATGGCTACACCTTC
>13|NA|NA|TRBJ2-5|TRBV7-6
CASRAQGQETQYF
TGTGCCAGCAGGGCCCAGGGACAAGAGACCCAGTACTTC
>14|NA|NA|TRBJ1-4|TRBV19
CASSIAHGNEKLFF
TGTGCCAGTAGTATAGCCCACGGGAATGAAAAACTGTTTTTT
>16|NA|NA|TRBJ2-5|TRBV6-5
CASSYSIRTGIETQYF
TGTGCCAGCAGTTACTCGATTCGTACAGGGATTGAGACCCAGTACTTC
>15|NA|NA|TRBJ2-6|TRBV19
CASSRQAYGANVLTF
TGTGCCAGTAGTCGTCAGGCCTATGGGGCCAACGTCCTGACTTTC
>15|TRBD1|NA|TRBJ2-1|TRBV10-3
CAISNRDRAYNEQFF
TGTGCCATCAGTAACCGGGACAGGGCCTACAATGAGCAGTTCTTC
>15|TRBD1|once|TRBJ2-2|TRBV9
CASSPRTGGTGELFF
TGTGCCAGCAGCCCCAGGACAGGCGGAACCGGGGAGCTGTTTTTT
>12|NA|NA|TRBJ1-1|TRBV30
CAWTGFGTEAFF
TGTGCCTGGACAGGTTTTGGCACTGAAGCTTTCTTT
>13|NA|NA|TRBJ1-1|TRBV5-1
CASKTDRNTEAFF
TGCGCCAGCAAGACAGACAGGAACACTGAAGCTTTCTTT
>15|TRBD2|NA|TRBJ2-1|TRBV5-1
CASSPSGSSYNEQFF
TGCGCCAGCAGCCCAAGCGGGAGCTCCTACAATGAGCAGTTCTTC
>14|TRBD1|once|TRBJ1-2|TRBV30
CAWGFLGGFEGYTF
TGTGCCTGGGGTTTTTTAGGGGGCTTCGAGGGCTACACCTTC
>15|TRBD1|few|TRBJ2-3|TRBV5-1
CASSWRQGLTDTQYF
TGCGCCAGCAGCTGGCGACAGGGCCTCACAGATACGCAGTATTTT
>15|TRBD1|NA|TRBJ2-3|TRBV19
CASSIRTGGTDTQYF
TGTGCCAGTAGTATCCGGACAGGGGGCACAGATACGCAGTATTTT
>18|NA|NA|TRBJ2-2|TRBV7-7
CASSLEGGGPNPVGELFF
TGTGCCAGCAGCTTAGAGGGCGGGGGCCCTAACCCCGTCGGGGAGCTGTTTTTT
>14|NA|NA|TRBJ2-7|TRBV5-1
CASSREGSSYEQYF
TGCGCCAGCAGCCGGGAAGGGTCCTCCTACGAGCAGTACTTC
>15|NA|NA|TRBJ1-1|TRBV6-2/TRBV6-3
CASSGPTDRNTEAFF
TGTGCCAGCAGTGGTCCCACGGACAGGAACACTGAAGCTTTCTTT
>13|NA|NA|TRBJ1-4|TRBV30
CAWSQGLGEKLFF
TGTGCCTGGAGTCAGGGGTTGGGGGAAAAACTGTTTTTT
>13|NA|NA|TRBJ1-2|TRBV7-8
CASSFTENYGYTF
TGTGCCAGCAGCTTTACCGAGAACTATGGCTACACCTTC
>12|NA|NA|TRBJ1-1|TRBV30
CAWRSPGIPAFF
TGTGCCTGGAGGAGTCCCGGGATTCCGGCTTTCTTT
>14|TRBD1|NA|TRBJ1-6|TRBV7-8
CASSRDRFESPLHF
TGTGCCAGCAGCAGGGACAGGTTCGAGTCACCCCTCCACTTT
>13|NA|NA|TRBJ2-7|TRBV16
CASSQSIAGEQYF
TGTGCCAGCAGCCAATCGATTGCGGGGGAGCAGTACTTC
>14|NA|NA|TRBJ2-3|TRBV11-3
CASSLYSSTDTQYF
TGTGCCAGCAGCTTGTACAGCAGCACAGATACGCAGTATTTT
>12|NA|NA|TRBJ1-2|TRBV9
CASSVGVHGYTF
TGTGCCAGCAGCGTAGGAGTCCATGGCTACACCTTC
>16|TRBD1|NA|TRBJ1-2|TRBV7-6
CASSLAAGGRNYGYTF
TGTGCCAGCAGCTTAGCGGCAGGGGGCCGTAACTATGGCTACACCTTC
>17|TRBD1|NA|TRBJ1-4|TRBV6-1
CASSARTGGRTNEKLFF
TGTGCCAGCAGTGCAAGGACAGGGGGCCGAACTAATGAAAAACTGTTTTTT